This entry lists 30 T cell receptor beta chains sequenced from one sample in a study of T cell responses to AZD1222 COVID-19 vaccine. Sequenced by immunoSEQ multiplex PCR; TCRdb stores in-frame clones only, minus some. The top ten hold 6.9% of the sample, which has 65,000 to 100,000 clones, about 90% seen once. The sequencing here drew on peripheral blood, taken 28 days after the second AZD1222 dose. Receptor source: an adult who received the AZD1222 COVID-19 vaccine.

DNA for the CDR3: TGTGCCAGTAGTCTTTTACTGGGCTCTGGAAACACCATATATTTT. This translates into CASSLLLGSGNTIYF. The chain joins TRBV19 to TRBJ1-3; D gene uncertain. Germline CDR1 and CDR2: LNHDA and SQIVND (reference sequence). This CDR3 spans 15 amino acids. Trimming removed 5 bases from V and 0 bases from J, with 11 bases in between.

The chain employs TRBV7-2 and TRBJ1-1, with unresolved D. CDR1 and CDR2 from the germline V gene are SGHTA and FQGNSA. The CDR3 sequence is 12 residues long. Trimming left V 5 bases short and J 10 bases short, with 14 bases between. The CDR3 DNA reads as TGTGCCAGCAGCCTCCGGACCTCCGCAGCTTTCTTT. Translated, it gives CASSLRTSAAFF.

The chain employs TRBV11-2 and TRBJ2-7; maybe TRBD1 (6 bases). Germline CDR1 SGHAT, CDR2 FQNNGV. The CDR3 has 13 amino acids. The germline V and J ends were trimmed by 5 bases and 6 bases, with 14 bases remaining between them. DNA for the CDR3: TGTGCCAGCAGCCCCCTGCAGGGGAGCGAGCAGTACTTC. It codes for CASSPLQGSEQYF.

The gene calls are TRBV10-2 and TRBJ2-4; D remains unclear. The CDR3 length is 16 residues. V dropped 6 bases and J dropped 6 bases, with 21 bases sitting between them. Per germline, CDR1 WSHSY and CDR2 SAAADI. The CDR3 bases are TGCGCCAGCAGCGACCTGGAGACCCGAGGCAGAAACATTCAGTACTTC. It yields the protein CASSDLETRGRNIQYF.

The chain carries TRBV18 and TRBJ1-2, with 7 nucleotides matching TRBD1. V shed 3 bases, J shed 4 bases, and the junction held 5 bases outside the gene matches. The CDR3 has 14 residues. From germline, CDR1 is KGHSH and CDR2 LQKENI. The CDR3, as DNA: TGTGCCAGCTCACCTAACAGGGACAGCTATGGCTACACCTTC. Its translation is CASSPNRDSYGYTF.

The rearrangement links TRBV5-8 to TRBJ2-3; 9 bases match TRBD2. V shed 2 bases, J shed 3 bases, and the junction held 7 bases outside the gene matches. The length of the CDR3 is 16 residues. Germline lookup yields CDR1 SGHTS and CDR2 YDEGEE. The CDR3 bases are TGTGCCAGCAGCTTATTTAGCGGGAGTCGGACAGATACGCAGTATTTT. Amino acids: CASSLFSGSRTDTQYF.

The chain employs TRBV10-2 and TRBJ2-7; D remains ambiguous. This CDR3 is 12 amino acids long. Per the germline V gene, CDR1 is WSHSY and CDR2 is SAAADI. With 6 bases removed from V and 1 base from J, the gap between germline ends came to 7 bases. In DNA, the CDR3 is TGCGCCAGCAGAGGCCAATCCTACGAGCAGTACTTC. Translated, it gives CASRGQSYEQYF.

This clone has more than one count but fewer than ten. The chain combines TRBV6-4 with TRBJ2-1; 12 bases map to TRBD2. This CDR3 contains 15 residues. Germline V gene data show CDR1 as MRHNA and CDR2 as SNTAGT. V was clipped by 0 bases and J by 6 bases; unmatched bases: 0. CDR3: CASSDSLAGGNEQFF. As DNA, the CDR3 is TGTGCCAGCAGTGACTCACTAGCGGGAGGCAATGAGCAGTTCTTC.

The genes are TRBV4-1 and TRBJ1-2, with D perhaps matching TRBD1 (6 bases). Germline V gene data show CDR1 as MGHRA and CDR2 as YSYEKL. CDR3 length equals 15 residues. Trimming left V 1 base short and J 5 bases short, with 14 bases between. The DNA of the CDR3 is TGCGCCAGCAGCCAAGGGGCAGGGGTCATTTATGGCTACACCTTC. Amino acids: CASSQGAGVIYGYTF.

The chain couples TRBV5-6 to TRBJ2-7; 10 bases match TRBD2. The CDR3 sequence is 16 residues long. The germline gives CDR1 SGHDT, CDR2 YYEEEE. V shed 2 bases and J 4 bases; nucleotides not matched to a gene: 9. CDR3 coding DNA: TGTGCCAGCAGCTTCGGGCTAGCGGGAGATAGTTACGAGCAGTACTTC. This translates into CASSFGLAGDSYEQYF.

The V gene is TRBV7-2, the J gene TRBJ1-3; D might be TRBD1 (5 bases). The CDR3 runs 16 residues. CDR1 SGHTA and CDR2 FQGNSA come from the germline V gene. Trimming left V 4 bases short and J 1 base short, with 14 bases between. CDR3 amino acids: CASSWRSGVSGNTIYF. CDR3 sequence (DNA): TGTGCCAGCAGCTGGAGATCGGGGGTGTCTGGAAACACCATATATTTT.

The J gene is TRBJ2-2, the V gene TRBV5-4; D call uncertain. Per germline, CDR1 SGHNT and CDR2 YYREEE (reference sequence). Trimming left V 3 bases short and J 2 bases short, with 17 bases between. The CDR3 loop spans 17 amino acids. CDR3 protein: CASSSRLGRRNTGELFF. The CDR3 bases are TGTGCCAGCAGCTCCCGACTCGGTCGCCGAAACACCGGGGAGCTGTTTTTT.

The chain recombines TRBV29-1 with TRBJ2-3; the match to TRBD2 covers 8 bases. The CDR3 contains 14 residues. With 7 bases clipped from V and 0 bases from J, the junction kept 6 bases outside the gene matches. Germline CDR1 SQVTM, CDR2 ANQGSEA. DNA of the CDR3: TGCAGCGGAGTAGCGGGATGGAGCACAGATACGCAGTATTTT. This codes for CSGVAGWSTDTQYF.

This chain connects TRBV28 to TRBJ2-5; TRBD2 matches at 13 bases. Germline loops: CDR1 MDHEN, CDR2 SYDVKM. V dropped 2 bases and J dropped 2; count of bases not matched to a gene: 17. CDR3 length: 21 residues. The CDR3: CASSLVPTSRTSGSGQETQYF. The DNA of the CDR3 is TGTGCCAGCAGTTTAGTCCCTACTTCACGGACTAGCGGGAGTGGGCAAGAGACCCAGTACTTC.

This chain connects TRBV2 to TRBJ2-7; a weak D match, TRBD2 (6 bases). The CDR3 covers 15 residues. V was clipped by 5 bases and J by 1 base, with 15 bases between them. CDR1 is SNHLY, CDR2 FYNNEI, per germline. Here the CDR3 DNA reads TGTGCCAGCAGTTTTAGGGGTAGCGGTTCCTACGAGCAGTACTTC. This gives the protein CASSFRGSGSYEQYF.

This chain links TRBV7-2 with TRBJ2-7; TRBD1 might be the D (7 bases). This CDR3 has 15 amino acids. Germline V gene data show CDR1 as SGHTA and CDR2 as FQGNSA. V was cut by 5 bases and J by 0 bases, with 14 bases left in between. Here the CDR3 reads CASSGGGTASYEQYF. In DNA, the CDR3 is TGTGCCAGCAGCGGTGGGGGGACAGCCTCCTACGAGCAGTACTTC. Full variable domain (missing parts from reference TRBV7-2 and TRBJ2-7): GAGVSQSPSNKVTEKGKDVELRCDPISGHTALYWYRQSLGQGLEFLIYFQGNSAPDKSGLPSDRFSAERTGGSVSTLTIQRTQQEDSAVYLCASSGGGTASYEQYFGPGTRLTVT.

The count of this clone is one. V is TRBV4-1 and J is TRBJ2-7; TRBD2 is a possible D gene (6 bases). CDR1 MGHRA and CDR2 YSYEKL come from the germline V gene. Deletions cut 1 base from V and 2 bases from J, with 15 bases between. The CDR3 extends over 16 amino acids. For the CDR3, the DNA is TGCGCCAGCAGCCAAGGATCCGGGACTTTTCCCTACGAGCAGTACTTC. Translated, it gives CASSQGSGTFPYEQYF.

V usage is TRBV6-6 and J usage is TRBJ1-2, with D unresolved. V was pared by 8 bases and J by 8 bases, with 15 bases between. This CDR3 is 12 amino acids long. Germline V CDR1 and CDR2: MNHNY, SVGAGI (reference sequence). The CDR3 DNA sequence: TGTGCCAGCCGGGAGCCTCCTCGGGGCTACACCTTC. As protein: CASREPPRGYTF.

This chain uses TRBV30 with TRBJ1-3; 8 bases map to TRBD1. Germline CDR1 reads GTSNPN; CDR2 reads SVGIG (reference sequence). This CDR3 comprises 15 residues. Germline trimming cut 0 bases from V and 8 bases from J; bases unmatched to any gene: 9. CDR3 sequence (DNA): TGTGCCTGGAGTGTGGGACAGGCCATGGGGGACACCATATATTTT. Translating gives CAWSVGQAMGDTIYF.

The genes are TRBV4-3 and TRBJ1-1, with 8 bases aligning to TRBD1. This CDR3 comprises 15 residues. V lost 4 bases, J lost 5 bases, and 9 bases stayed unmatched. CDR1 and CDR2 from the germline V gene are LGHNA and YSLEER. The CDR3 here is CASSRELQGGTEAFF. The CDR3 DNA reads TGCGCCAGCAGCCGGGAATTACAGGGGGGGACTGAAGCTTTCTTT.

The chain combines TRBV4-1 with TRBJ2-2; tentative D call: TRBD1 (5 bases). The CDR3 sequence is 17 residues long. Trimming removed 0 bases at V and 3 bases at J, with 14 bases between. Germline V gives CDR1 MGHRA, CDR2 YSYEKL. The CDR3 region is CASSQDGEGAYTGELFF. CDR3 DNA sequence: TGCGCCAGCAGCCAAGATGGGGAAGGGGCTTACACCGGGGAGCTGTTTTTT.

This sequence joins TRBV23-1 and TRBJ2-7; D call uncertain. TRBV23-1 is an ORF; its function is uncertain. CDR3 length: 10 residues. The germline V and J ends were trimmed by 7 bases and 3 bases, with 4 bases remaining between them. CDR3 nucleotides: TGCGCCAGCATGATCTACGAGCAGTACTTC. Its protein product is CASMIYEQYF.

The chain links TRBV18 to TRBJ1-1; TRBD1 matches at 8 bases. Trimming cost V 6 bases and J 8 bases; bases outside gene matches: 11. CDR3 size: 14 residues. CDR1 is KGHSH and CDR2 is LQKENI in the germline V gene. In DNA, the CDR3 is TGTGCCAGCTCGCTCGACAGGGGCTTTGGGGAAGCTTTCTTT. Protein product: CASSLDRGFGEAFF.

The genes are TRBV6-2 or TRBV6-3 and TRBJ2-2; 10 bases agree with TRBD1. Trimming removed 6 bases from V and 5 bases from J; junction bases left unmatched: 15. Germline CDR1 reads MNHEY; CDR2 reads SVGEGT. This CDR3 spans 18 amino acids. For the CDR3, the DNA is TGTGCCAGCAGCTTACCGGGACAGGGGTCTCGGTGGACCGGGGAGCTGTTTTTT. It translates to CASSLPGQGSRWTGELFF.

The V and J genes are TRBV28 and TRBJ2-5; 7 bases are shared with TRBD2. The junction had 1 base not matched to a gene; V was cut back by 5 bases and J by 4 bases. This CDR3 contains 12 residues. Germline V gene data show CDR1 as MDHEN and CDR2 as SYDVKM. CDR3 sequence: CASSREGETQYF. The CDR3 nucleotides are TGTGCCAGCAGTAGGGAGGGAGAGACCCAGTACTTC.

The V gene is TRBV7-2, the J gene TRBJ2-7, with 11 bases identical to TRBD2. Germline V lookup: CDR1 SGHTA, CDR2 FQGNSA. The CDR3 runs to 16 residues. The V segment lost 3 bases and the J segment 4 bases; nucleotides outside the gene matches: 8. CDR3: CASSFRLAGLLYEQYF. The CDR3 nucleotides are TGTGCCAGCAGCTTTAGACTAGCGGGACTACTATACGAGCAGTACTTC.

This chain links TRBV5-5 with TRBJ2-1, with 7 bases matching TRBD1. Germline assignment: CDR1 SGHKS and CDR2 YYEKEE (reference sequence). This CDR3 contains 17 residues. The V and J ends lost 3 bases and 10 bases, in that order; junction bases with no gene match: 19. The CDR3 bases are TGTGCCAGCAGCTCGTTCCCGGTGGGTAGCGCCAGGGGGGAGCAGTTCTTC. Protein: CASSSFPVGSARGEQFF.

The V and J genes are TRBV6-1 and TRBJ1-5, with 9 positions matching TRBD1. V trimming: 1 base; J trimming: 6 bases; junction bases outside the gene matches: 4. The CDR3 sequence is 15 residues long. Germline V CDR1 and CDR2: MNHNS, SASEGT. The chain's CDR3 is CASSEVLGQGQPQHF. CDR3 sequence (DNA): TGTGCCAGCAGTGAAGTCCTGGGACAGGGTCAGCCCCAGCATTTT.

This chain links TRBV4-1 with TRBJ2-1; D is perhaps TRBD2 (5 bases). V was cut by 3 bases and J by 4 bases, with 13 bases left in between. Germline assignment: CDR1 MGHRA and CDR2 YSYEKL. This CDR3 spans 15 amino acids. This chain's CDR3 is CASSQLANTYNEQFF. The CDR3 bases are TGCGCCAGCAGCCAGCTAGCCAACACTTACAATGAGCAGTTCTTC.

V usage is TRBV6-5 and J usage is TRBJ2-2, with TRBD2 matching over 7 bases. The germline V gene encodes CDR1 MNHEY and CDR2 SVGAGI. The CDR3 spans 15 residues. V gave up 6 bases and J gave up 0 bases; unmatched junction bases: 4. CDR3: CASSRGRTNTGELFF. The CDR3 coding sequence is TGTGCCAGCAGCCGCGGGAGAACGAACACCGGGGAGCTGTTTTTT.